The next 29 T cell receptor beta chains were all read from a single sample in a study of CD8 T cells in ankylosing spondylitis. Study-wide findings and caveats: Seemingly distinctive of ankylosing spondylitis blood was a TCR beta motif formed by eight highly homologous variants.

The antigens these receptors bind are not known. A single record per CDR3 protein comes from TCRdb applying MiXCR to the 5' RACE reads. This sample has about 420,000 distinct CDR3 sequences, with approximately 20% found just once. Source material: blood, either unsorted or a sorted T cell fraction (not recorded which). Receptors were obtained from a male donor with ankylosing spondylitis.

The sample holds many counts of this clonotype. The chain employs TRBV5-1 and TRBJ2-3; 8 nucleotides agree with TRBD2. The CDR3 runs to 14 residues. In germline, CDR1 is SGHRS, CDR2 YFSETQ. J gave up 4 bases and V 2 bases, and 3 bases lay outside the gene matches. The CDR3 protein is CASSFSGLADTQYF. CDR3 DNA sequence: TGCGCCAGCAGCTTCTCGGGACTAGCAGATACGCAGTATTTT.

This clonotype came up a few times. The rearrangement uses TRBV20-1 and TRBJ1-2; D may be TRBD1 (6 bases). Between the trimmed V and J ends, which lost 3 bases and 6 bases, there was a span of 14 bases. The CDR3 length is 13 residues. Per the germline V gene, CDR1 is DFQATT and CDR2 is SNEGSKA (reference sequence). CDR3 sequence: CSASPRRGDGYTF. The CDR3 coding sequence is TGCAGTGCTAGCCCTCGCAGGGGTGATGGCTACACCTTC.

This clonotype appeared many times. One junction end disagrees with the germline gene, perhaps due to a read error. The rearrangement joins TRBV29-1 to TRBJ2-7; 7 bases are a match to TRBD2. CDR3 size: 14 residues. Germline loops: CDR1 SQVTM, CDR2 ANQGSEA. The CDR3 region has the DNA TGCAGCGTTCAAGACAGCGGGAAGCCCTACGAGCAGTACTTC. This codes for CSVQDSGKPYEQYF.

The table lists this clonotype with a few counts. The chain employs TRBV12-3 or TRBV12-4 and TRBJ2-4, with 8 bases identical to TRBD1. Trimming removed 8 bases from V and 8 bases from J; junction bases left unmatched: 5. The CDR3 covers 12 residues. The CDR3 DNA is TGTGCCAGCTCGCAGGGGGCGGACATTCAGTACTTC. As protein: CASSQGADIQYF.

The chain employs TRBV7-3 and TRBJ2-5; possibly TRBD2 for D (6 bases). The CDR3 totals 16 residues. V lost 1 base, J lost 1 base, and 13 bases lay in between. Germline CDR1 SGHTA, CDR2 FQGTGA. The CDR3 coding sequence is TGTGCCAGCAGCTTAAGCGGGAAGTCGTCCCAAGAGACCCAGTACTTC. It yields the protein CASSLSGKSSQETQYF.

This clonotype came up a few times. J is TRBJ2-7 and V is TRBV28; 9 positions agree with TRBD2. This CDR3 is built from 14 residues. The V segment lost 3 bases and the J segment 9 bases; nucleotides outside the gene matches: 9. CDR1 is MDHEN and CDR2 is SYDVKM in the germline V gene. CDR3 sequence: CASSFLAGEGRQYF. The DNA of the CDR3 is TGTGCCAGCAGTTTTTTAGCGGGAGAGGGTAGGCAGTACTTC.

This chain links TRBV5-1 with TRBJ2-1; 9 bases are shared with TRBD2. Looked up from germline, CDR1 is SGHRS and CDR2 is YFSETQ. CDR3 length equals 13 residues. Trimming cost V 1 base and J 10 bases; bases outside gene matches: 3. CDR3 DNA sequence: TGCGCCAGCAGCTTGTCGACTAGCGGAGAGCAGTTCTTC. Translation: CASSLSTSGEQFF.

This clonotype appeared a single time. The chain recombines TRBV7-3 with TRBJ2-3, with a tentative D call TRBD1 (6 bases). Germline values: CDR1 SGHTA, CDR2 FQGTGA. V was shortened by 7 bases and J by 1 base, with 12 bases between the two germline ends. This CDR3 is 14 amino acids long. The CDR3 is CASTLGGRTDTQYF. The CDR3 nucleotides are TGTGCCAGCACCCTTGGGGGCCGCACAGATACGCAGTATTTT. Full variable domain (remainder filled in from reference TRBV7-3 and TRBJ2-3): GAGVSQTPSNKVTEKGKYVELRCDPISGHTALYWYRQSLGQGPEFLIYFQGTGAADDSGLPNDRFFAVRPEGSVSTLKIQRTERGDSAVYLCASTLGGRTDTQYFGPGTRLTVL.

This clonotype was counted a few times. The chain joins TRBV19 to TRBJ2-4, with 7 bases matching TRBD1. The V gene end was trimmed by 4 bases and the J gene end by 6 bases; junction bases not matched to a gene: 0. The CDR3 length is 12 residues. The germline V gene has CDR1 LNHDA and CDR2 SQIVND (reference sequence). For the CDR3, the DNA is TGTGCCAGTAGTACAGGGGGAAACATTCAGTACTTC. Translating gives CASSTGGNIQYF.

The V gene is TRBV5-1, the J gene TRBJ2-4; TRBD2 matches at 10 bases. CDR3 length equals 16 residues. Germline assignment: CDR1 SGHRS and CDR2 YFSETQ. The J segment lost 9 bases and the V segment lost 1 base, leaving 10 bases of the junction unmatched. CDR3 residues: CASSLYPAGGPPIQYF. The CDR3 DNA reads as TGCGCCAGCAGCTTGTATCCAGCGGGAGGGCCTCCCATTCAGTACTTC. Drawing the rest from reference TRBV5-1 and TRBJ2-4, the complete variable domain is KAGVTQTPRYLIKTRGQQVTLSCSPISGHRSVSWYQQTPGQGLQFLFEYFSETQRNKGNFPGRFSGRQFSNSRSEMNVSTLELGDSALYLCASSLYPAGGPPIQYFGAGTRLSVL.

There are a few counts of this clonotype. J is TRBJ1-1 and V is TRBV7-9, with D possibly TRBD1 on 5 matching bases. The CDR3 has 15 residues. Trimming shortened V by 5 bases and J by 1 base, and 14 bases separated the two germline ends. Germline CDR1 is SEHNR and CDR2 is FQNEAQ (reference sequence). The DNA of the CDR3 is TGTGCCAGCAGCGATTCGACAGCCCAGAACACTGAAGCTTTCTTT. It specifies CASSDSTAQNTEAFF.

The rearrangement joins TRBV20-1 to TRBJ2-1, with TRBD2 matching over 10 bases. CDR1 and CDR2 (germline): DFQATT, SNEGSKA (reference sequence). This CDR3 is built from 17 residues. Trimming at V came to 3 bases and at J to 6 bases, leaving 14 bases not matched to a gene. CDR3 region: CSASRGASGRSRNEQFF. CDR3 nucleotides: TGCAGTGCTAGCCGTGGGGCTAGCGGGAGAAGTCGCAATGAGCAGTTCTTC.

Concerning this clonotype: A single base separates this from a much larger clone, so it may be a read error. This chain joins TRBV20-1 and TRBJ2-7; TRBD2 matches 10 bases. This CDR3 is 15 amino acids long. V was pared by 0 bases and J by 1 base, with 3 bases of the junction left unmatched. The germline V gene has CDR1 DFQATT and CDR2 SNEGSKA (reference sequence). The CDR3 coding sequence is TGCAGTGCTAGAGATCGGACTAGCGGATCCTACGAGCAGTACTTC. Amino acids: CSARDRTSGSYEQYF.

V gene TRBV24-1 combines with J gene TRBJ2-1; no reliable D call. CDR1 and CDR2 from the germline V gene are KGHDR and SFDVKD. Trimming removed 6 bases from V and 8 bases from J, with 16 bases in between. CDR3 length: 14 amino acids. The CDR3 coding sequence is TGTGCCACCAGTCCGAAGCCCTTACTGGATGAGCAGTTCTTC. It encodes CATSPKPLLDEQFF.

This clonotype was recorded a few times. CDR3: CASSYPTGGKNTEAFF. For the CDR3, the DNA is TGTGCCAGCAGCTATCCGACCGGTGGGAAGAACACTGAAGCTTTCTTT. The J gene is TRBJ1-1, the V gene TRBV6-2 or TRBV6-3; no definite D call. This CDR3 region has 16 residues. Looked up from germline, CDR1 is MNHEY and CDR2 is SVGEGT. With 6 bases removed from V and 1 base from J, the gap between germline ends came to 18 bases.

This clonotype was seen a handful of times. This sequence joins TRBV27 and TRBJ1-5; D remains unclear. Trimming took 11 bases from V and 1 from J, leaving 12 bases between them. This CDR3 is 13 amino acids long. Germline assignment: CDR1 MNHEY and CDR2 SMNVEV (reference sequence). CDR3 region: CARFPESNQPQHF. CDR3 nucleotide sequence: TGTGCCCGTTTTCCCGAGAGCAATCAGCCCCAGCATTTT.

The V gene is TRBV12-3 or TRBV12-4, the J gene TRBJ1-2, with D possibly being TRBD1 (6 bases). V lost 5 bases to trimming and J lost 13 bases, with 17 bases between them. This CDR3 comprises 12 residues. This CDR3 is CASSLGTSRATF. DNA for the CDR3: TGTGCCAGCAGTCTCGGGACAAGCCGCGCCACCTTC.

This chain connects TRBV9 to TRBJ1-3, with 10 bases aligning to TRBD1. V shed 5 bases and J 2 bases; nucleotides not matched to a gene: 1. CDR3 length: 14 residues. Germline values: CDR1 SGDLS, CDR2 YYNGEE. The CDR3 DNA follows: TGTGCCAGCAGAGGGACAGGGGCTGGAAACACCATATATTTT. This gives the protein CASRGTGAGNTIYF. Looking up the rest from reference TRBV9 and TRBJ1-3 gives the full variable domain: DSGVTQTPKHLITATGQRVTLRCSPRSGDLSVYWYQQSLDQGLQFLIQYYNGEERAKGNILERFSAQQFPDLHSELNLSSLELGDSALYFCASRGTGAGNTIYFGEGSWLTVV.

In this sample, this clonotype turned up once. This sequence joins TRBV4-2 and TRBJ2-3; the match to TRBD1 covers 9 bases. Trimming cost V 0 bases and J 5 bases; bases outside gene matches: 3. CDR1 is LGHNA, CDR2 YNFKEQ, per germline. The CDR3 loop spans 15 amino acids. CDR3 protein: CASSQDSTGGDTQYF. The CDR3 nucleotides are TGTGCCAGCAGCCAAGATTCGACAGGGGGAGATACGCAGTATTTT.

This clonotype was seen a few times. In DNA, the CDR3 is TGCGCCAGCAGCCAAGATGTATTCTGGGGGCTAGGTGGCTACACCTTC. It is translated as CASSQDVFWGLGGYTF. The chain carries TRBV4-3 and TRBJ1-2; a possible D gene is TRBD1 (6 bases). The CDR3 is 16 amino acids. The V gene lost 0 bases and the J gene lost 7 bases, with 18 bases spanning the gap. Germline values: CDR1 LGHNA, CDR2 YSLEER.

This clonotype was seen a handful of times. This rearrangement joins TRBV10-3 to TRBJ2-1, with 10 bases that match TRBD2. Germline CDR1 and CDR2: ENHRY and SYGVKD. Trimming cost V 10 bases and J 0 bases; bases outside gene matches: 12. The CDR3 loop spans 17 amino acids. The CDR3 sequence: CATGASGSFSSYNEQFF. CDR3 DNA sequence: TGTGCCACCGGGGCTAGCGGGAGTTTTAGCTCCTACAATGAGCAGTTCTTC.

This clonotype was recorded a few times. This sequence joins TRBV6-1 and TRBJ2-1; 8 nucleotides align to TRBD1. Germline V CDR1 and CDR2: MNHNS, SASEGT. The CDR3 runs to 19 residues. J gave up 4 bases and V 8 bases, and 22 bases lay outside the gene matches. The DNA for the CDR3 is TGTGCCAGCGGTGGAAGCCGGGACAGGCGTTTGAGGGTGTACAATGAGCAGTTCTTC. Translated: CASGGSRDRRLRVYNEQFF.

This clonotype has more than one count but fewer than ten. The rearrangement uses TRBV24-1 and TRBJ2-2; D uncertain. The V gene lost 6 bases and the J gene lost 5 bases, with 6 bases spanning the gap. CDR1 is KGHDR, CDR2 SFDVKD, per germline. The CDR3 is 12 amino acids. In DNA form, the CDR3 reads TGTGCCACCAGTAGAGGAACCGGGGAGCTGTTTTTT. Protein: CATSRGTGELFF.

The CDR3 sequence: CASSLSGPDTDTQYF. CDR3 in DNA: TGTGCCAGCAGTTTATCCGGGCCTGACACAGATACGCAGTATTTT. The chain joins TRBV28 to TRBJ2-3; D remains unclear. The V end lost 1 base, the J end lost 2 bases, and 10 bases lay between the germline ends. Germline-derived CDR1 and CDR2 are MDHEN and SYDVKM. The CDR3 covers 15 residues.

To note about this clonotype: A junction end diverges from the germline sequence, so it may reflect a read error. The genes are TRBV27 and TRBJ1-5; D is perhaps TRBD1 (5 bases). The CDR3 runs to 16 residues. Per germline, CDR1 MNHEY and CDR2 SMNVEV (reference sequence). Written as DNA, the CDR3 is TGTGCCAGCAATCCAGCAAAGGGGCCTAGCAATCGGCCCCAGCATTTT. Residues: CASNPAKGPSNRPQHF.

V is TRBV4-2 and J is TRBJ2-7, with D perhaps TRBD1 (5 bases). Trimming shortened V by 4 bases and J by 1 base, and 11 bases separated the two germline ends. Germline CDR1 reads LGHNA; CDR2 reads YNFKEQ. The CDR3 spans 14 residues. CDR3 loop: CASSLNRGSYEQYF. The CDR3, as DNA: TGTGCCAGCAGCCTCAATAGGGGATCCTACGAGCAGTACTTC.

This clonotype turned up a few times. This sequence joins TRBV29-1 and TRBJ1-1; D gene uncertain. V was shortened by 6 bases and J by 8 bases, with 16 bases between the two germline ends. CDR3 size: 12 residues. Looked up from germline, CDR1 is SQVTM and CDR2 is ANQGSEA. The CDR3 DNA reads as TGCAGCGTGGGCCGACGGCCGAGGGAAGCTTTCTTT. Translation: CSVGRRPREAFF. The full variable domain, with the rest looked up from reference TRBV29-1 and TRBJ1-1, is SAVISQKPSRDICQRGTSLTIQCQVDSQVTMMFWYRQQPGQSLTLIATANQGSEATYESGFVIDKFPISRPNLTFSTLTVSNMSPEDSSIYLCSVGRRPREAFFGQGTRLTVV.

This clonotype was observed at least ten times. The rearrangement uses TRBV5-1 and TRBJ2-2; D is perhaps TRBD1 (6 bases). This CDR3 region has 16 residues. Trimming removed 3 bases from V and 7 bases from J, with 19 bases in between. In germline, CDR1 is SGHRS, CDR2 YFSETQ. CDR3 DNA: TGCGCCAGCAGCTCCAAACGACAGGACTCGGGCGGGGAGCTGTTTTTT. It is translated as CASSSKRQDSGGELFF.

This clonotype occurred a few times. The rearrangement joins TRBV29-1 to TRBJ2-1; D gene unclear. CDR1 and CDR2 from the germline V gene are SQVTM and ANQGSEA. The CDR3 contains 17 residues. The germline V and J ends were trimmed by 1 base and 1 base, with 17 bases remaining between them. The CDR3 nucleotides are TGCAGCGTTGAAGCCCCTGGACGGACCGTTTCCTACAATGAGCAGTTCTTC. It translates to CSVEAPGRTVSYNEQFF.